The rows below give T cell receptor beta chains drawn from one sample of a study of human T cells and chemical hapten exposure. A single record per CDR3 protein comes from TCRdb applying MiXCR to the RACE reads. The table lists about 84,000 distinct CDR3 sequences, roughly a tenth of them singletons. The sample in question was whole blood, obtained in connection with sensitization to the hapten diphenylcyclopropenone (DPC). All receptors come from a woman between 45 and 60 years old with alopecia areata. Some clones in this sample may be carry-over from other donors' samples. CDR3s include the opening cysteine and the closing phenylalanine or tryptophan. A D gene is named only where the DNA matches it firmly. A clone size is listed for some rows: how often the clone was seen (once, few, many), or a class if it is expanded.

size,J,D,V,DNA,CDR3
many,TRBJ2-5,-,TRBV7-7,TGTGCCAGCAGCTTTAACAGGGCAGAGACCCAGTACTTC,CASSFNRAETQYF
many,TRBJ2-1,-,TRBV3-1,TGTGCCAGCAGCTCAAGTTGGGAAAAGCAGTTCTTC,CASSSSWEKQFF
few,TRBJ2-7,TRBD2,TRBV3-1,TGTGCCAGCAGCCAAGATAGCGGGAGGGCAGGACAGTACTTC,CASSQDSGRAGQYF
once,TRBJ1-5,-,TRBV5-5,TGTGCCAGCAGCCCAGGACCAGATACGCAGCATTTT,CASSPGPDTQHF
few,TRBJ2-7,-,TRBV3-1,TGTGCCAGCAGCCAAGAGAGCGGACCCACCTACGAGCAGTACTTC,CASSQESGPTYEQYF
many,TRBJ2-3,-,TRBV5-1,TGCGCCAGCAGCTTGGATAGCGGCACAGATACGCAGTATTTT,CASSLDSGTDTQYF
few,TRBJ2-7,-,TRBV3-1,TGTGCCAGCAGCCATGACGTTACAGGCGAGCAGTACTTC,CASSHDVTGEQYF
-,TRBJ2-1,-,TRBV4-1,TGCGCCAGCAGCCAAGATACGCGGACTCGACCTGAGCAGTTCTTC,CASSQDTRTRPEQFF
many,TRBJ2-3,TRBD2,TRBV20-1,TGCAGTGCCAAACCCAGAGCTAGCGGTCGGGGAGATACGCAGTATTTT,CSAKPRASGRGDTQYF
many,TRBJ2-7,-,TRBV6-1,TGTGCCAGCATCGCGCGGATAAGTCTGTACGAGCAGTACTTC,CASIARISLYEQYF
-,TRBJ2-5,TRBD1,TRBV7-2,TGTGCCAGCAGCTGGGGACAGGGTGAGACCCAGTACTTC,CASSWGQGETQYF
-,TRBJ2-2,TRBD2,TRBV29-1,TGCAGCGTTCGGACTAGCGCGAACACCGGGGAGCTGTTTTTT,CSVRTSANTGELFF
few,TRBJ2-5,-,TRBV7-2,TGTGCCAGCAGTAGGGGGACCCTCCAAGAGACCCAGTACTTC,CASSRGTLQETQYF
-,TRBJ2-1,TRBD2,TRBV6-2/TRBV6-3,TGTGCCAGCAGTTACGAGACTAGCGAATACAATGAGCAGTTCTTC,CASSYETSEYNEQFF
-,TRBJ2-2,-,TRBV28,TGTGCCAGCAGTTGGAGCAACAGTATCGGGGAGCTGTTTTTT,CASSWSNSIGELFF
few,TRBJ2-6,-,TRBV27,TGTGCCAGCAGTTTAGGAGGGCGGGCTGGGGCCAACGTCCTGACTTTC,CASSLGGRAGANVLTF
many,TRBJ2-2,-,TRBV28,TGTGCCAGCTCCCTTGAGGGGGTGGCTAGCGGGAACACCGGGGAGCTGTTTTTT,CASSLEGVASGNTGELFF
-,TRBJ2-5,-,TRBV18,TGTGCCAGCTCACCACCGGCAGAGCAAGAGACCCAGTACTTC,CASSPPAEQETQYF
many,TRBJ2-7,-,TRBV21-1,TGTGCCTACCACAGAGGGCTAGCGGAGACCTACGAGCAGTACTTC,CAYHRGLAETYEQYF
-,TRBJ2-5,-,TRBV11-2,TGTGGCAGCAGCTCCTTGACTGATTTTGAGACCCAGTACTTC,CGSSSLTDFETQYF
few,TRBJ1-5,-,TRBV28,TGTGCCAGCAGGCGCGGTGGGGGCCGCAATCAGCCCCAGCATTTT,CASRRGGGRNQPQHF
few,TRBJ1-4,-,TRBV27,TGTGCCAGCAGGGCTACCCGTAACCTTAATGAAAAACTGTTTTTT,CASRATRNLNEKLFF
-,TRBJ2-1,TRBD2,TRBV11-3,TGTGCCAGCAGCCGAAGTAAGATACCGGTTGTGGGACTAGCGGGAGATGGGAGTAATGAGCAGTTCTTC,CASSRSKIPVVGLAGDGSNEQFF
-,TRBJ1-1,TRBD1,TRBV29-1,TGCAGCGTGCAGGGACAGGGGAGCACTGAAGCTTTCTTT,CSVQGQGSTEAFF
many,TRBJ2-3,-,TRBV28,TGTGCCAGCAGTTCGACGGGTGATACGCAGTATTTT,CASSSTGDTQYF
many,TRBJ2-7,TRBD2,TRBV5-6,TGTGCCAGCAGATCTAGAGGACTAGCGGGAACCTACGAGCAGTACTTC,CASRSRGLAGTYEQYF
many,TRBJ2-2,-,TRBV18,TGTGCCAGCTCAGGGCCGCCGGGAGCCGGGGAGCTGTTTTTT,CASSGPPGAGELFF
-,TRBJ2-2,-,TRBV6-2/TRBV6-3,TGTGCCAGCAGTGACGGACAGATAGACACCGGGGAGCTGTTTTTT,CASSDGQIDTGELFF
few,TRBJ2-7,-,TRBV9,TGTGCCAGCAGCGTAGCAGTCCGTTCAGAGCAGTACTTC,CASSVAVRSEQYF
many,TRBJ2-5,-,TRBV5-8,TGTGCCAGCAGCCAGCGTACGCAAGAGACCCAGTACTTC,CASSQRTQETQYF
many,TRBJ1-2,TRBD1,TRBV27,TGTGCCAGCAGTTCCGCCGGGACAGGGCATGGCTACACCTTC,CASSSAGTGHGYTF
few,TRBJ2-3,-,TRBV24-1,TGTGCCACCAGTGTAGATGGTACGGATACGCAGTATTTT,CATSVDGTDTQYF
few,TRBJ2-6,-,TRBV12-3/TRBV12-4,TGTGCCAGCAGTCCACGGACAGCTGGGGCCAACGTCCTGACTTTC,CASSPRTAGANVLTF
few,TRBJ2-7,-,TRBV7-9,TGTGCCAGCAGCTCAGGGACGCTCAGCTCCTACGAGCAGTACTTC,CASSSGTLSSYEQYF
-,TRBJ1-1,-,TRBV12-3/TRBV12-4,TGTGCCAGCACCCTGACAGAAAACACTGAAGCTTTCTTT,CASTLTENTEAFF
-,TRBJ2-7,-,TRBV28,TGTGCCATCAATACAGGGAGATACGAGCAGTACTTC,CAINTGRYEQYF
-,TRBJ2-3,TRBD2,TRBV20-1,TGCAGCCCCCATGGCGGGGGGCTGAGCACAGATACGCAGTATTTT,CSPHGGGLSTDTQYF
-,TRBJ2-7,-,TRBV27,TGTGCCAGCAGTTTAATAGGGTCAGGCGAGCAGTACTTC,CASSLIGSGEQYF
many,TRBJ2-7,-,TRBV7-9,TGTGCCAGCAGCTCCGCGGGACCTCCCTACGAGCAGTACTTC,CASSSAGPPYEQYF
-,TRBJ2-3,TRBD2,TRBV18,TGTGCCAGCTCACCTTCGGCTAGCGGAGGAAGCACAGATACGCAGTATTTT,CASSPSASGGSTDTQYF
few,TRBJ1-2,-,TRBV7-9,TGTGCCAGCAGCTTAGCGTATGCGGACAGCCGGGGCTATGGCTACACCTTC,CASSLAYADSRGYGYTF
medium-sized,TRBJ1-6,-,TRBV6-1,TGTGCCAGCAGTGAAATTTGGGCAGCTGATAATTCACCCCTCCACTTT,CASSEIWAADNSPLHF
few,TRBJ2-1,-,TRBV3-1,TGTGCCAGCAGCCCCTTTATATCGACAGGACTGGTTTACAATGAGCAGTTCTTC,CASSPFISTGLVYNEQFF
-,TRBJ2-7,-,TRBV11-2,TGTGCCAGCAGCACCGCTAGCGCCGCCTACGAGCAGTACTTC,CASSTASAAYEQYF